The text below deals with one T cell receptor (beta chain). Its antigen is not known. Tregs were sorted as CD4+CD25+CD127-/low cells. TCRdb re-called the 5' RACE reads with MiXCR, one entry per CDR3 protein. The sample yields approximately 9,000 distinct CDR3 sequences, less than 40% seen once. CDR1 SGHRS and CDR2 YFSETQ come from the germline V gene. The V end was cut by 0 bases, the J end by 6 bases, with 13 bases between. The CDR3 consists of 14 residues. Study-level findings and limits: The larger cohort examined one V-J beta rearrangement, not whole repertoires.

The clonotype comes from a female donor with breast cancer. Specimen: Tregs sorted from blood. This chain joins TRBV5-1 and TRBJ2-7, with D perhaps TRBD1 or TRBD2 (5 bases each). CDR3 nucleotides: TGCGCCAGCAGCTTGGGGGACGGCGGCGGCGAGCAGTACGTC. Its translation is CASSLGDGGGEQYV.